This TCR beta chain was identified during a study of blood T cells in healthy people across ages. The authors ran a second PCR of roughly 7 to 11 cycles using a sample-barcoded 5' primer and a J-beta primer mix. Each cDNA molecule was tagged by a template-switch adaptor that had 12 random nucleotides. TCRdb reanalysed the 5' RACE reads using MiXCR and keeps one entry per CDR3 protein. Of roughly 800,000 distinct CDR3 sequences listed, about 55% are singletons. Sequencing input: blood. The source is a man at least 80 years old in good health.

The CDR3 here is CASSLRIGEAFF. As DNA, the CDR3 is TGCGCCAGCAGCCTACGAATTGGGGAAGCTTTCTTT. The V gene is TRBV4-1, the J gene TRBJ1-1; D not resolved. V shed 4 bases and J shed 8 bases, with 11 bases lying between them. Germline V CDR1 and CDR2: MGHRA, YSYEKL. The CDR3 sequence is 12 residues long.